Following are 20 T cell receptor beta chains from one sample sequenced in a study of blood T cell repertoires in COVID-19. The data were produced by immunoSEQ multiplex PCR, yet TCRdb's version contains in-frame clones alone and is incomplete. The sample holds roughly 80,000 clones, roughly 84% seen once. Specimen: peripheral blood. These receptors were collected from a man aged 50 to 60 with acute or convalescent COVID-19.

The V call is TRBV11-2, the J call TRBJ1-6; TRBD1 matches at 9 bases. In germline, CDR1 is SGHAT, CDR2 FQNNGV. This CDR3 spans 17 amino acids. V dropped 8 bases and J dropped 9; count of bases not matched to a gene: 17. CDR3 protein: CASGQGQLLSGGSPLHF. The CDR3 DNA is TGTGCCAGCGGACAGGGGCAACTCTTATCGGGGGGTTCACCCCTCCACTTT.

CDR3 DNA sequence: TGTGCCAGCAGCTTGGAGCTAGCGGGGGGCGAAGATACGCAGTATTTT. It specifies CASSLELAGGEDTQYF. The genes are TRBV5-4 and TRBJ2-3; TRBD2 agrees at 11 bases. The junction had 5 bases not matched to a gene; V was cut back by 0 bases and J by 5 bases. The CDR3 is 16 amino acids. Germline lookup yields CDR1 SGHNT and CDR2 YYREEE (reference sequence).

The chain employs TRBV12-3 or TRBV12-4 and TRBJ2-3, with D perhaps matching TRBD2 (6 bases). The V end was cut by 8 bases, the J end by 2 bases, with 8 bases between. This CDR3 has 12 amino acids. Written as DNA, the CDR3 is TGTGCCAGCGGAGGGTACACAGATACGCAGTATTTT. This sequence encodes CASGGYTDTQYF.

This chain connects TRBV5-6 to TRBJ2-5; 8 nucleotides match TRBD1. After removal of 4 bases from V and 2 bases from J, the junction contained 4 bases not matched to a gene. The germline V gene has CDR1 SGHDT and CDR2 YYEEEE. The CDR3 runs 14 residues. CDR3 nucleotides: TGTGCCAGCAGCATAGGACAGGGACAAGAGACCCAGTACTTC. This encodes CASSIGQGQETQYF.

The V gene is TRBV11-3, the J gene TRBJ2-7; D might be TRBD1 (6 bases). The CDR3 contains 14 residues. V was shortened by 4 bases and J by 5 bases, with 15 bases between the two germline ends. Germline-derived CDR1 and CDR2 are SGHNT and YENEEA. The CDR3 region has the DNA TGTGCCAGCAGCTCCTCACAGGGTCTCAACGAGCAGTACTTC. This sequence encodes CASSSSQGLNEQYF.

The gene calls are TRBV7-8 and TRBJ2-1; 10 nucleotides line up with TRBD2. The CDR3 runs 15 residues. CDR1 is SGHVS and CDR2 is FQNEAQ in the germline V gene. V shed 3 bases, J shed 8 bases, and the junction held 7 bases outside the gene matches. CDR3 DNA sequence: TGTGCCAGCAGCTTCGGGCTAGCGGGGGCTTATGAGCAGTTCTTC. It specifies CASSFGLAGAYEQFF.

This chain links TRBV10-3 with TRBJ2-3; 7 nucleotides align to TRBD1. The germline V gene has CDR1 ENHRY and CDR2 SYGVKD. The CDR3 spans 12 residues. Losses at the gene ends were 10 bases for V and 2 bases for J; bases not matched to a gene: 3. The CDR3, as DNA: TGTGCCACCGGACAGGACACAGATACGCAGTATTTT. It codes for CATGQDTDTQYF.

This chain uses TRBV9 with TRBJ2-7, with 7 bases lining up with TRBD1. Germline V lookup: CDR1 SGDLS, CDR2 YYNGEE. V shed 0 bases, J shed 5 bases, and the junction held 11 bases outside the gene matches. CDR3 size: 16 residues. DNA for the CDR3: TGTGCCAGCAGCGTAGGGCCCGACAGGGTTAAGCACGAGCAGTACTTC. Translating it yields CASSVGPDRVKHEQYF.

The gene calls are TRBV27 and TRBJ1-4; the match to TRBD1 covers 11 bases. The CDR3 has 17 residues. Germline V gives CDR1 MNHEY, CDR2 SMNVEV (reference sequence). Trimming took 7 bases from V and 7 from J; bases not matched to a gene: 14. CDR3 protein: CASMRQRTGGSGEKLFF. The CDR3 DNA is TGTGCCAGCATGCGGCAGCGGACAGGGGGCAGCGGTGAAAAACTGTTTTTT.

V usage is TRBV9 and J usage is TRBJ2-7; TRBD2 matches at 8 bases. The CDR3 is 16 residues long. V trimming: 4 bases; J trimming: 7 bases; junction bases outside the gene matches: 16. Germline V gene lookup returns CDR1 SGDLS and CDR2 YYNGEE. This CDR3 reads CASSPVGGGQLSEQYF. The CDR3 DNA follows: TGTGCCAGCAGCCCCGTCGGCGGGGGGCAGTTGAGTGAGCAGTACTTC.

The J gene is TRBJ1-5, the V gene TRBV6-5; the match to TRBD1 covers 9 bases. V was clipped by 6 bases and J by 5 bases; unmatched bases: 8. CDR1 is MNHEY, CDR2 SVGAGI, per germline. This CDR3 has 15 amino acids. The CDR3 DNA reads TGTGCCAGCAGCAGAGGACAGGGGCCACATCAGCCCCAGCATTTT. As protein: CASSRGQGPHQPQHF.

The chain carries TRBV28 and TRBJ2-3; TRBD2 is a possible D gene (6 bases). This CDR3 is built from 16 residues. V lost 5 bases to trimming and J lost 1 base, with 16 bases between them. Germline assignment: CDR1 MDHEN and CDR2 SYDVKM. The DNA of the CDR3 is TGTGCCAGCAGTGCTCCTCGGGGGATCGGCACAGATACGCAGTATTTT. As protein: CASSAPRGIGTDTQYF.

This chain connects TRBV5-6 to TRBJ1-2, with D perhaps matching TRBD1 (5 bases). Germline-derived CDR1 and CDR2 are SGHDT and YYEEEE. The CDR3 spans 17 residues. Deletions cut 7 bases from V and 6 bases from J, with 28 bases between. CDR3 nucleotides: TGTGCCAGCGAGAGCGGGGGACCGTTTCCCAATTGGGATGGCTACACCTTC. Translated: CASESGGPFPNWDGYTF.

The rearrangement joins TRBV24-1 to TRBJ1-5, with D maybe TRBD1 (6 bases). V lost 3 bases and J lost 4, with 12 bases in between. The CDR3 consists of 15 residues. Germline lookup yields CDR1 KGHDR and CDR2 SFDVKD. The CDR3 reads CATSDPADRNQPQHF. CDR3 sequence (DNA): TGTGCCACCAGTGATCCCGCAGACAGGAATCAGCCCCAGCATTTT.

The chain recombines TRBV4-1 with TRBJ2-7; D is perhaps TRBD2 (5 bases). The CDR3 has 14 amino acids. V lost 4 bases and J lost 3, with 13 bases in between. CDR1 is MGHRA, CDR2 YSYEKL, per germline. In nucleotides, the CDR3 is TGCGCCAGCAGCCCGGCGGAGGCCATCTACGAGCAGTACTTC. It codes for CASSPAEAIYEQYF.

A single count supports this clone. The chain is built from TRBV24-1 and TRBJ1-2, with 11 bases that match TRBD1. The V segment lost 4 bases and the J segment 8 bases; nucleotides outside the gene matches: 5. Per germline, CDR1 KGHDR and CDR2 SFDVKD. This CDR3 spans 14 amino acids. Written as DNA, the CDR3 is TGTGCCACCAGTGACCACGGGACAGGGGGAGGCTACACCTTC. The encoded protein is CATSDHGTGGGYTF.

The rearrangement joins TRBV9 to TRBJ1-4, with 10 bases aligning to TRBD1. Germline V CDR1 and CDR2: SGDLS, YYNGEE. V gave up 5 bases and J gave up 8 bases; unmatched junction bases: 6. This CDR3 contains 14 residues. The CDR3 bases are TGTGCCAGCAGTCCGGGACAGGGGTACGAAAAACTGTTTTTT. It yields the protein CASSPGQGYEKLFF.

This clone was counted a few times. The identical CDR3 is also encoded by other nucleotide sequences in the sample. The J gene is TRBJ2-5, the V gene TRBV7-9; a possible D gene is TRBD2 (6 bases). Trimming pared 1 base from V and 5 bases from J, leaving 11 bases between. CDR1 is SEHNR, CDR2 FQNEAQ, per germline (reference sequence). The length of the CDR3 is 14 residues. CDR3 in amino acids: CASSLGSGGETQYF. DNA of the CDR3: TGTGCCAGCAGCTTAGGCTCTGGGGGGGAGACCCAGTACTTC.

This chain uses TRBV11-3 with TRBJ2-7, with a tentative D call TRBD1 (6 bases). The ends were cut back, 3 bases at V and 3 bases at J, with 12 bases in the middle. This CDR3 contains 14 residues. Germline loops: CDR1 SGHNT, CDR2 YENEEA. The CDR3: CASSFPGHSYEQYF. CDR3 bases: TGTGCCAGCAGCTTTCCGGGACATAGCTACGAGCAGTACTTC.

CDR3 bases: TGCGCCAGCAGCCAAGATATTCTAGCGGGAGGGGAGGGATCGACCACAGATACGCAGTATTTT. Its protein is CASSQDILAGGEGSTTDTQYF. The chain employs TRBV4-3 and TRBJ2-3; 12 bases match TRBD2. The CDR3 totals 21 residues. Germline assignment: CDR1 LGHNA and CDR2 YSLEER. With 0 bases clipped from V and 2 bases from J, the junction kept 15 bases outside the gene matches.